This record concerns one T cell receptor (beta chain) sequence. Germline trimming cut 2 bases from V and 7 bases from J; bases unmatched to any gene: 6. Germline values: CDR1 LGHDT, CDR2 YNNKEL (reference sequence). The CDR3 contains 17 residues. This sample was taken from a study of blood T cell repertoires in COVID-19. As for the study in general: COVID-19 samples collected from the United States, Italy and Spain covered acute and convalescent phases. T cells, B-cell-depleted T cells, or PBMCs provided the cDNA or gDNA that served as material.

Study processing details: Amplification from reference gene primers served as the basis for estimated nucleated cell counts. Using immunoSEQ multiplex PCR, the repertoire was profiled, and TCRdb retains in-frame clones only, with some absent. From that table come the V and J calls and clone size; the DNA was used to work out D and trimming. Of tens of thousands of clones listed, 85% to 90% are singletons. The receptor was derived from a human donor in a cohort sampled during active COVID-19. Sequenced input: peripheral blood. The V call is TRBV3-1 (or the pseudogene TRBV3-2), the J call TRBJ2-2; 14 positions agree with TRBD2. Written as DNA, the CDR3 is TGTGCCAGCAGCCAAACCGGGACTAGCGGGAGAGTCGGGGAGCTGTTTTTT. Its protein product is CASSQTGTSGRVGELFF.